This is a list of T cell receptor beta chains from one sample in a study of blood T cell repertoires in COVID-19. Sequencing was performed with immunoSEQ multiplex PCR; in TCRdb, only in-frame clones are kept and a portion is missing. Of under 250,000 clones detected, over 70% appear once; the ten largest clones hold about 7.4%. Sequenced: peripheral blood. Every receptor here comes from a woman older than 75 with acute or convalescent COVID-19. The CDR3 runs from the conserved cysteine through the conserved F or W. Fields, in order: V gene, clone size, D gene, J gene, CDR3 protein, CDR3 DNA. D genes are given only for firm matches. The size field is filled for only some rows; it gives once, few, many or a size class.

v_gene: TRBV4-1
abundance: NA
d_gene: TRBD1
j_gene: TRBJ1-1
CDR3aa: CASSPQGAVNTEAFF
CDR3nt: TGCGCCAGCAGCCCCCAGGGGGCTGTGAACACTGAAGCTTTCTTT

v_gene: TRBV6-5
abundance: few
d_gene: NA
j_gene: TRBJ1-2
CDR3aa: CASTSTLDGYTF
CDR3nt: TGTGCCAGCACCTCGACCCTAGATGGCTACACCTTC

v_gene: TRBV12-3/TRBV12-4
abundance: NA
d_gene: NA
j_gene: TRBJ2-3
CDR3aa: CASSFTRADTQYF
CDR3nt: TGTGCCAGCAGTTTCACCAGGGCAGATACGCAGTATTTT

v_gene: TRBV5-1
abundance: NA
d_gene: TRBD2
j_gene: TRBJ2-3
CDR3aa: CASSTASGGGTDTQYF
CDR3nt: TGCGCCAGCAGCACAGCTAGCGGGGGTGGAACAGATACGCAGTATTTT

v_gene: TRBV19
abundance: NA
d_gene: TRBD2
j_gene: TRBJ2-7
CDR3aa: CATSSGTSYEQYF
CDR3nt: TGTGCCACCTCTAGCGGCACCTCCTACGAGCAGTACTTC

v_gene: TRBV6-5
abundance: once
d_gene: NA
j_gene: TRBJ2-2
CDR3aa: CASRPQGGNTGELFF
CDR3nt: TGTGCCAGCAGACCACAGGGTGGGAACACCGGGGAGCTGTTTTTT

v_gene: TRBV7-2
abundance: NA
d_gene: NA
j_gene: TRBJ1-5
CDR3aa: CASSFTAGDNQPQHF
CDR3nt: TGTGCCAGCAGCTTTACAGCGGGGGACAATCAGCCCCAGCATTTT

v_gene: TRBV6-5
abundance: NA
d_gene: TRBD1
j_gene: TRBJ2-5
CDR3aa: CARGTGGTETQYF
CDR3nt: TGTGCCAGGGGGACAGGGGGTACAGAGACCCAGTACTTC

v_gene: TRBV7-9
abundance: NA
d_gene: NA
j_gene: TRBJ1-1
CDR3aa: CASSASPGSKAFF
CDR3nt: TGTGCCAGCAGCGCCTCCCCGGGGTCTAAGGCTTTCTTT

v_gene: TRBV20-1
abundance: NA
d_gene: NA
j_gene: TRBJ2-5
CDR3aa: CSGKGETQYF
CDR3nt: TGCAGTGGGAAGGGGGAGACCCAGTACTTC

v_gene: TRBV5-4
abundance: NA
d_gene: NA
j_gene: TRBJ2-4
CDR3aa: CASSLPGENIQYF
CDR3nt: TGTGCCAGCAGCTTGCCGGGGGAAAACATTCAGTACTTC

v_gene: TRBV5-4
abundance: NA
d_gene: TRBD1
j_gene: TRBJ1-2
CDR3aa: CASSLWTGVYGYTF
CDR3nt: TGTGCCAGCAGCTTATGGACAGGAGTCTATGGCTACACCTTC

v_gene: TRBV6-1
abundance: NA
d_gene: NA
j_gene: TRBJ2-7
CDR3aa: CASSDRPPAYEQYF
CDR3nt: TGTGCCAGCAGTGACAGGCCCCCCGCCTACGAGCAGTACTTC

v_gene: TRBV7-2
abundance: few
d_gene: NA
j_gene: TRBJ1-2
CDR3aa: CASSSGQVYGYTF
CDR3nt: TGTGCCAGCAGCTCGGGACAAGTCTATGGCTACACCTTC

v_gene: TRBV30
abundance: NA
d_gene: TRBD1
j_gene: TRBJ1-6
CDR3aa: CAWSVPLGQGVGSPLHF
CDR3nt: TGTGCCTGGAGTGTACCGCTAGGACAGGGAGTTGGGTCACCCCTCCACTTT

v_gene: TRBV11-3
abundance: NA
d_gene: NA
j_gene: TRBJ2-1
CDR3aa: CASSRRTAAYNEQFF
CDR3nt: TGTGCCAGCAGCCGCCGGACAGCAGCCTACAATGAGCAGTTCTTC

v_gene: TRBV7-9
abundance: NA
d_gene: NA
j_gene: TRBJ1-1
CDR3aa: CASSHSVRNTEAFF
CDR3nt: TGTGCCAGCAGCCATAGCGTTAGGAACACTGAAGCTTTCTTT

v_gene: TRBV6-6
abundance: NA
d_gene: NA
j_gene: TRBJ1-3
CDR3aa: CASSRTGSGNTIYF
CDR3nt: TGTGCCAGCAGCCGTACAGGTTCCGGAAACACCATATATTTT

v_gene: TRBV2
abundance: NA
d_gene: NA
j_gene: TRBJ1-2
CDR3aa: CASSTGWTDGYTF
CDR3nt: TGTGCCAGCAGTACAGGGTGGACAGACGGCTACACCTTC

v_gene: TRBV5-1
abundance: NA
d_gene: NA
j_gene: TRBJ2-1
CDR3aa: CASSLEDSSYNEQFF
CDR3nt: TGCGCCAGCAGTCTGGAGGATAGCTCCTACAATGAGCAGTTCTTC

v_gene: TRBV6-5
abundance: NA
d_gene: NA
j_gene: TRBJ2-7
CDR3aa: CASSYSGSTYEQYF
CDR3nt: TGTGCCAGCAGTTACTCGGGCAGTACCTACGAGCAGTACTTC

v_gene: TRBV10-1
abundance: once
d_gene: NA
j_gene: TRBJ1-2
CDR3aa: CASSESSGKGYTF
CDR3nt: TGCGCCAGCAGTGAGTCGAGCGGTAAAGGCTACACCTTC

v_gene: TRBV2
abundance: NA
d_gene: NA
j_gene: TRBJ1-4
CDR3aa: CASSESIFREKLFF
CDR3nt: TGTGCCAGCAGTGAATCTATTTTCCGGGAAAAACTGTTTTTT

v_gene: TRBV4-1
abundance: NA
d_gene: TRBD1
j_gene: TRBJ1-2
CDR3aa: CASSQDHRDRGLGGYTF
CDR3nt: TGCGCCAGCAGCCAAGATCATCGGGACAGGGGGCTAGGTGGCTACACCTTC

v_gene: TRBV5-1
abundance: NA
d_gene: NA
j_gene: TRBJ2-7
CDR3aa: CASSLALGAYEQYF
CDR3nt: TGCGCCAGCAGCTTGGCCCTCGGGGCCTACGAGCAGTACTTC

v_gene: TRBV5-1
abundance: NA
d_gene: NA
j_gene: TRBJ1-1
CDR3aa: CASSLVEAPLNTEAFF
CDR3nt: TGCGCCAGCAGCTTGGTGGAGGCGCCCTTGAACACTGAAGCTTTCTTT

v_gene: TRBV2
abundance: NA
d_gene: NA
j_gene: TRBJ1-5
CDR3aa: CASSWSSNQPQHF
CDR3nt: TGTGCCAGCAGTTGGAGTAGCAATCAGCCCCAGCATTTT

v_gene: TRBV7-9
abundance: NA
d_gene: TRBD2
j_gene: TRBJ2-5
CDR3aa: CASSLSGGAETQYF
CDR3nt: TGTGCCAGCAGCTTAAGCGGGGGGGCGGAGACCCAGTACTTC

v_gene: TRBV2
abundance: few
d_gene: NA
j_gene: TRBJ1-6
CDR3aa: CASTRQMNNSPLHF
CDR3nt: TGTGCCAGCACCCGACAGATGAACAATTCACCCCTCCACTTT

v_gene: TRBV21-1
abundance: NA
d_gene: NA
j_gene: TRBJ1-1
CDR3aa: CASVNAMNTEAFF
CDR3nt: TGTGCCAGCGTCAATGCTATGAACACTGAAGCTTTCTTT

v_gene: TRBV6-5
abundance: NA
d_gene: NA
j_gene: TRBJ1-5
CDR3aa: CASKEKTGVNQPQHF
CDR3nt: TGTGCCAGCAAGGAGAAGACAGGAGTTAATCAGCCCCAGCATTTT

v_gene: TRBV6-4
abundance: NA
d_gene: TRBD2
j_gene: TRBJ2-3
CDR3aa: CASSPLPKLAGDDTDTQYF
CDR3nt: TGTGCCAGCAGTCCCTTACCAAAGCTAGCGGGGGATGATACAGATACGCAGTATTTT

v_gene: TRBV7-8
abundance: NA
d_gene: TRBD1
j_gene: TRBJ2-3
CDR3aa: CASSLDRQGSTDTQYF
CDR3nt: TGTGCCAGCAGCTTAGATAGACAGGGGAGCACAGATACGCAGTATTTT

v_gene: TRBV5-4
abundance: NA
d_gene: TRBD2
j_gene: TRBJ2-1
CDR3aa: CASSLDPSGSTYNEQFF
CDR3nt: TGTGCCAGCAGCTTGGATCCTAGCGGGAGTACCTACAATGAGCAGTTCTTC

v_gene: TRBV2
abundance: NA
d_gene: NA
j_gene: TRBJ2-2
CDR3aa: CASRELGELFF
CDR3nt: TGTGCCAGCAGGGAGCTGGGGGAGCTGTTTTTT

v_gene: TRBV19
abundance: NA
d_gene: TRBD1
j_gene: TRBJ1-2
CDR3aa: CASSMKPGQGPFGYTF
CDR3nt: TGTGCCAGTAGTATGAAGCCCGGACAGGGGCCGTTTGGCTACACCTTC

v_gene: TRBV5-1
abundance: NA
d_gene: TRBD1
j_gene: TRBJ2-5
CDR3aa: CASSLWPGQGSGNQETQYF
CDR3nt: TGCGCCAGCAGCTTGTGGCCGGGACAGGGTTCGGGAAACCAAGAGACCCAGTACTTC

v_gene: TRBV7-7
abundance: NA
d_gene: NA
j_gene: TRBJ1-4
CDR3aa: CASSLGGTTTNEKLFF
CDR3nt: TGTGCCAGCAGCTTGGGGGGAACCACAACTAATGAAAAACTGTTTTTT

v_gene: TRBV5-1
abundance: NA
d_gene: NA
j_gene: TRBJ1-6
CDR3aa: CASSLGSRIALHF
CDR3nt: TGCGCCAGCAGCTTGGGGTCGCGTATTGCCCTCCACTTT

v_gene: TRBV18
abundance: NA
d_gene: TRBD2
j_gene: TRBJ2-7
CDR3aa: CASSPSSGRAGEQYF
CDR3nt: TGTGCCAGCTCACCATCGAGCGGGAGGGCCGGCGAGCAGTACTTC

v_gene: TRBV4-1
abundance: NA
d_gene: TRBD2
j_gene: TRBJ2-2
CDR3aa: CASSQDGGGAGELFF
CDR3nt: TGCGCCAGCAGCCAAGATGGGGGGGGAGCCGGGGAGCTGTTTTTT

v_gene: TRBV5-6
abundance: NA
d_gene: TRBD1
j_gene: TRBJ1-1
CDR3aa: CASSWTWTGAVTEAFF
CDR3nt: TGTGCCAGCAGCTGGACTTGGACAGGGGCGGTCACTGAAGCTTTCTTT

v_gene: TRBV7-9
abundance: NA
d_gene: TRBD2
j_gene: TRBJ2-1
CDR3aa: CASSLPGLAGYNEQFF
CDR3nt: TGTGCCAGCAGCTTACCGGGACTAGCGGGGTACAATGAGCAGTTCTTC

v_gene: TRBV11-2
abundance: NA
d_gene: NA
j_gene: TRBJ2-5
CDR3aa: CASSPRETQYF
CDR3nt: TGTGCCAGCAGCCCTCGTGAGACCCAGTACTTC

v_gene: TRBV9
abundance: NA
d_gene: TRBD2
j_gene: TRBJ2-3
CDR3aa: CASSFLTTSDTQYF
CDR3nt: TGTGCCAGCAGCTTCCTAACGACTAGCGATACGCAGTATTTT

v_gene: TRBV11-2
abundance: NA
d_gene: NA
j_gene: TRBJ1-2
CDR3aa: CASSLSPLVGYTF
CDR3nt: TGTGCCAGCAGCCTATCCCCCCTCGTGGGCTACACCTTC

v_gene: TRBV10-3
abundance: NA
d_gene: TRBD2
j_gene: TRBJ2-7
CDR3aa: CAAASGGYSYEQYF
CDR3nt: TGTGCCGCGGCCTCGGGGGGTTACTCCTACGAGCAGTACTTC